Below are 4 T cell receptor beta chains sequenced from a single sample in a study of blood T cell repertoires in COVID-19. The method was immunoSEQ multiplex PCR; TCRdb's version includes in-frame clones alone and lacks a portion of them. The table lists some 170,000 clones, around 84% of them singletons. Sequencing used PBMCs or T cells enriched from blood (not recorded which). These TCRs come from a man aged 40-55 years who had recovered from COVID-19.

This clone has more than one count but fewer than ten. This CDR3 is CASSYYRGNEQFF. The CDR3 DNA is TGTGCCAGCAGTTACTACAGGGGGAATGAGCAGTTCTTC. The chain recombines TRBV6-2 or TRBV6-3 with TRBJ2-1, with 8 bases that match TRBD1. V dropped 1 base and J dropped 7; count of bases not matched to a gene: 0. The CDR3 has 13 residues. Germline V gene sequence: CDR1 MNHEY, CDR2 SVGEGT.

The rearrangement uses TRBV7-9 and TRBJ1-3; 11 positions agree with TRBD1. The V segment lost 4 bases and the J segment 0 bases; nucleotides outside the gene matches: 2. The V gene's germline CDR1 is SEHNR and CDR2 FQNEAQ (reference sequence). This CDR3 comprises 16 residues. Here the CDR3 reads CASSSGTGGSGNTIYF. The CDR3, as DNA: TGTGCCAGCAGCTCCGGGACAGGGGGCTCTGGAAACACCATATATTTT.

This sequence joins TRBV12-5 and TRBJ2-3; maybe TRBD2 (6 bases). With 6 bases removed from V and 0 bases from J, the gap between germline ends came to 16 bases. The CDR3 is 16 residues long. Germline V gene sequence: CDR1 LGHNT, CDR2 FRNRAP. CDR3 residues: CASGTFHGTSTDTQYF. The DNA for the CDR3 is TGTGCTAGTGGGACCTTCCACGGGACTAGCACAGATACGCAGTATTTT.

The rearrangement uses TRBV30 and TRBJ2-3; TRBD2 agrees at 11 bases. Germline V lookup: CDR1 GTSNPN, CDR2 SVGIG (reference sequence). There are 13 residues in the CDR3. The junction had 1 base not matched to a gene; V was cut back by 4 bases and J by 4 bases. CDR3: CAWTSGGPDTQYF. Here the CDR3 DNA reads TGTGCCTGGACTAGCGGGGGGCCAGATACGCAGTATTTT.